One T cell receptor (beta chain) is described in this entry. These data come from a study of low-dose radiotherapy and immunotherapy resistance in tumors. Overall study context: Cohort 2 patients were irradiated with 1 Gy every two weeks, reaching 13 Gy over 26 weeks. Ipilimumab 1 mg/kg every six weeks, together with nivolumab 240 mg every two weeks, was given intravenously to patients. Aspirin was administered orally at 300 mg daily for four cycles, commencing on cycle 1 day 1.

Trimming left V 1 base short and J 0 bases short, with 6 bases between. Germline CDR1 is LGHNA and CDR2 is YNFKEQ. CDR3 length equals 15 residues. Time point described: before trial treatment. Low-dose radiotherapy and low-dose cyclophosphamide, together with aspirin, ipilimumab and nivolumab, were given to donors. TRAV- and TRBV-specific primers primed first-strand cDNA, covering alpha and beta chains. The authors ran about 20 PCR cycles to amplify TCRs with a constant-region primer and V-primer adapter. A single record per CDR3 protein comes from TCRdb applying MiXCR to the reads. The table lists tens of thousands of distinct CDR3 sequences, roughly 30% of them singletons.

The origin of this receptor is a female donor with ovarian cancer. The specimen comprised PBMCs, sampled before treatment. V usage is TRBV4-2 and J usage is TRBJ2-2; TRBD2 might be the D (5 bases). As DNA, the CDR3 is TGTGCCAGCAGCCAAGTTAGCGCGAACACCGGGGAGCTGTTTTTT. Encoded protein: CASSQVSANTGELFF.